The present TCR beta chain was sequenced within a study of shared clonotypes between healthy human individuals. Study results and caveats: Against clonotypes common to all four donors, non-shared ones had lower generation probabilities.

CD45RO-negative cells were positively selected for CCR7, leaving out terminally differentiated effector memory CD45RA+ cells. As for this clone: What it recognizes is unknown.

Measured with immunoSEQ multiplex PCR; TCRdb has only the in-frame clones, and not every one. The sample has under 2,000,000 clones; 85% to 95% are singletons. This clonotype originated in a young man in good health. Sequencing was carried out using naive CD8+ T cells sorted from blood.

Here the CDR3 reads CASSWATGRMTEAFF. The CDR3 DNA follows: TGTGCCAGCAGCTGGGCAACAGGGAGAATGACTGAAGCTTTCTTT. The chain links TRBV5-6 to TRBJ1-1; the D gene is possibly TRBD1 (6 bases). V was clipped by 3 bases and J by 5 bases, with 17 bases between them. Germline CDR1 reads SGHDT; CDR2 reads YYEEEE. The CDR3 loop spans 15 amino acids.